Listed below are T cell receptor beta chains from one sample, sequenced in a study of graft-versus-host responses after intestinal transplantation. Assay used: immunoSEQ multiplex PCR; TCRdb lists only in-frame clones, some missing. The sample includes 20,000 to 25,000 clones, over 40% of them seen just once. The sequencing here drew on alloreactive CD8+ T cells from a mixed lymphocyte reaction culture, taken before intestinal transplant. Receptors originate from a human patient who received an intestinal transplant. Each CDR3 is given with its conserved first and last residue. A D gene is named only where the DNA matches it firmly. Clone size, where shown, is once, few, many, or a class for clones that have expanded.

v_gene	len	j_gene	d_gene	abundance	CDR3nt	CDR3aa
TRBV27	14	TRBJ2-7	.	once	TGTGCCAGCAGTCCGGCAATTCCACCTCGGTTGCAGTACTTC	CASSPAIPPRLQYF
TRBV15	14	TRBJ1-2	.	.	TGTGCCACCAGCAGACGTGGACCATACTATGGCTACACCTTC	CATSRRGPYYGYTF
TRBV2	17	TRBJ2-5	TRBD2	.	TGTGCCAGCAGTGAAGCGCTTCGGCTAGCGGGTCGGAAGACCCAGTACTTC	CASSEALRLAGRKTQYF
TRBV6-6	15	TRBJ2-1	.	few	TGTGCCAGCAGTTATGGGGGAGTACCATACAATGAGCAGTTCTTC	CASSYGGVPYNEQFF
TRBV29-1	12	TRBJ2-5	.	.	TGCAGCGTTGGGCAGGGTCAGGAGACCCAGTACTTC	CSVGQGQETQYF
TRBV19	14	TRBJ1-2	.	.	TGTGCCAGTGGGTTTAACCCGGGTAGCTATGGCTACACCTTC	CASGFNPGSYGYTF
TRBV14	14	TRBJ2-3	.	.	TGTGCCAGCAGCCAAGAAGGTTGGGCAGATACGCAGTATTTT	CASSQEGWADTQYF
TRBV4-1	13	TRBJ1-2	.	.	TGCGCCAGCCGCGTGGTTGGAGACTATGGCTACACCTTC	CASRVVGDYGYTF
TRBV6-5	13	TRBJ2-7	.	few	TGTGCCAGCCGCCGGGCCAGCAGCTACGAGCAGTACTTC	CASRRASSYEQYF
TRBV7-2	17	TRBJ2-6	.	.	TGTGCCAGCAGCACCCGGGCCACACTTCGGGGGGCCAACGTCCTGACTTTC	CASSTRATLRGANVLTF
TRBV15	13	TRBJ2-2	.	.	TGTGCCACCAGCAGCCCATCCACCGGGGAGCTGTTTTTT	CATSSPSTGELFF
TRBV5-8	12	TRBJ1-5	.	.	TGTGCCAGCAGCTTGATACCTCAGCCCCAGCATTTT	CASSLIPQPQHF
TRBV28	11	TRBJ2-1	.	few	TGTGCCAGCAGTTTAACAGAGGTGCAGTTCTTC	CASSLTEVQFF
TRBV7-6	13	TRBJ1-1	.	.	TGTGCCAGCAGCTTAGGTTGGGGCTCTGAAGCTTTCTTT	CASSLGWGSEAFF
TRBV7-9	16	TRBJ1-1	TRBD1	.	TGTGCCAGCAGCCGACTCGGACAGGGAAGGAACACTGAAGCTTTCTTT	CASSRLGQGRNTEAFF